Listed below are T cell receptor beta chains from one sample, sequenced in a study of cytomegalovirus exposure and HLA in healthy donors. Sequenced by immunoSEQ multiplex PCR; TCRdb stores in-frame clones only, minus some. The table lists about 330,000 clones, approximately 90% of them singletons. The sample consisted of PBMCs. Receptors originate from a woman aged 25 to 45 in good health and CMV-seropositive. The CDR3 runs from the conserved cysteine through the conserved F or W. A D gene is named only where the DNA matches it firmly. Rows give clone size only sometimes, using once, few, many, or a class for an expanded clone.

j_gene	d_gene	abundance	v_gene	CDR3aa	CDR3nt
TRBJ1-2	NA	NA	TRBV15	CATAGIASDGYTF	TGTGCCACCGCAGGGATTGCCTCCGATGGCTACACCTTC
TRBJ2-7	TRBD1	NA	TRBV30	CAWRFWRGQGGSYEQYF	TGTGCCTGGAGGTTCTGGAGGGGACAGGGAGGCTCCTACGAGCAGTACTTC
TRBJ2-7	NA	NA	TRBV29-1	CSVAPRGRYEQYF	TGCAGCGTTGCCCCTCGGGGGAGATACGAGCAGTACTTC
TRBJ1-5	NA	NA	TRBV30	CAWSSGHNQPQHF	TGTGCCTGGAGTTCTGGGCACAATCAGCCCCAGCATTTT
TRBJ2-4	NA	NA	TRBV11-2	CASSLRVDIQYF	TGTGCCAGCAGCCTTAGGGTGGACATTCAGTACTTC
TRBJ2-3	TRBD2	NA	TRBV5-4	CASSLASGRKDTQYF	TGTGCCAGCAGCTTGGCTAGCGGGAGGAAAGATACGCAGTATTTT
TRBJ1-1	NA	NA	TRBV28	CAAFRGSTEAFF	TGTGCCGCTTTCAGGGGTAGCACTGAAGCTTTCTTT
TRBJ2-6	NA	NA	TRBV28	CASSLRPSRGMASGANVLTF	TGTGCCAGCAGTTTACGTCCGTCACGGGGGATGGCCTCTGGGGCCAACGTCCTGACTTTC
TRBJ2-7	TRBD2	NA	TRBV27	CASSFRLAGHEQYF	TGTGCCAGCAGTTTCCGACTAGCCGGTCATGAGCAGTACTTC
TRBJ2-2	TRBD1	NA	TRBV5-1	CASSRGTGNTGELFF	TGCGCCAGCAGCCGGGGGACAGGTAACACCGGGGAGCTGTTTTTT
TRBJ1-2	NA	NA	TRBV7-6	CASSLTGMGYGYTF	TGTGCCAGCAGCTTAACAGGGATGGGCTATGGCTACACCTTC
TRBJ2-7	TRBD1	once	TRBV30	CAYRQGPYEQYF	TGTGCCTACCGACAGGGCCCCTACGAGCAGTACTTC
TRBJ2-5	TRBD2	NA	TRBV2	CASSRTTLAGVEETQYF	TGTGCCAGCAGCCGCACTACACTAGCGGGAGTGGAAGAGACCCAGTACTTC
TRBJ1-5	NA	NA	TRBV9	CASSSGTNQPQHF	TGTGCCAGCAGCTCCGGAACTAATCAGCCCCAGCATTTT
TRBJ1-5	NA	NA	TRBV6-1	CASSESAPRNQPQHF	TGTGCCAGCAGTGAATCGGCGCCGCGCAATCAGCCCCAGCATTTT
TRBJ2-5	NA	NA	TRBV18	CASSPTGEGETQYF	TGTGCCAGCTCACCGACAGGGGAGGGGGAGACCCAGTACTTC
TRBJ1-1	NA	NA	TRBV5-6	CASSLATRANTEAFF	TGTGCCAGCAGCTTGGCCACCAGGGCAAACACTGAAGCTTTCTTT